The text below deals with one T cell receptor (beta chain). Per the original methods: It was from reference gene primer amplification that nucleated cell counts were estimated. Using immunoSEQ multiplex PCR, the repertoire was profiled, and TCRdb retains in-frame clones only, with some absent. That table furnishes V, J and clone size, whereas the DNA furnished D and trimming. Of some 150,000 clones in the sample, around four fifths were seen once. CDR3 size: 14 residues. These data originate in a study of blood T cell repertoires in COVID-19. Study at large: From the United States, Italy and Spain came samples of acute and convalescent COVID-19. T cells, B-cell-depleted T cells, or PBMCs supplied cDNA or gDNA.

This clonotype was obtained from a human donor in a cohort sampled during active COVID-19. The chain couples TRBV21-1 to TRBJ2-7; the table's D gene call, TRBD2, was not cross checked with the DNA. TRBV21-1 is designated a pseudogene. Sequenced: peripheral blood. As DNA, the CDR3 is TGTGCCAGAATAGAGGGAGAGTGCCTTCGCGAGCAGTACTTC. Its protein product is CARIEGECLREQYF.